These T cell receptor beta chains were read from a single sample in a study of control samples from healthy donors and cancer patients. Clones were read by immunoSEQ multiplex PCR, and TCRdb kept only the in-frame ones, dropping some. The sample shows around 71,000 clones, roughly 86% of them seen only once. Sequences were obtained from PBMCs. These receptors came from a woman between 50 and 59 years old with head and neck cancer. Both conserved end residues are part of each CDR3. Fields, in order: D gene, clone size, V gene, J gene, CDR3 DNA, CDR3 protein. D genes are given only for firm matches. The size entry is marked missing in some rows and otherwise reads once, few, many or a size class.

d_gene: .
abundance: .
v_gene: TRBV7-7
j_gene: TRBJ2-7
CDR3nt: TGTGCCAGCAGCCCACAGCTTGGAGGCAGAACCTACGAGCAGTACTTC
CDR3aa: CASSPQLGGRTYEQYF

d_gene: TRBD1
abundance: once
v_gene: TRBV19
j_gene: TRBJ2-2
CDR3nt: TGTGCCAGTCGGAGACAGGGGTTGACCGGGGAGCTGTTTTTT
CDR3aa: CASRRQGLTGELFF

d_gene: TRBD1
abundance: .
v_gene: TRBV9
j_gene: TRBJ2-6
CDR3nt: TGTGCCAGCAGCGTAGGGACAGGGGACTCTGGGGCCAACGTCCTGACTTTC
CDR3aa: CASSVGTGDSGANVLTF

d_gene: .
abundance: .
v_gene: TRBV7-2
j_gene: TRBJ1-5
CDR3nt: TGTGCCAGCAGCCAAACAGGGAGTAGGGGCAATCAGCCCCAGCATTTT
CDR3aa: CASSQTGSRGNQPQHF

d_gene: .
abundance: .
v_gene: TRBV9
j_gene: TRBJ2-6
CDR3nt: TGTGCCAGCAGCCGCGATTCCTCCTCTGGGGCCAACGTCCTGACTTTC
CDR3aa: CASSRDSSSGANVLTF

d_gene: TRBD1
abundance: .
v_gene: TRBV5-3
j_gene: TRBJ1-5
CDR3nt: TGTGCCAGAAGCTTCCGGGACAGGCCCGATAGCAATCAGCCCCAGCATTTT
CDR3aa: CARSFRDRPDSNQPQHF

d_gene: .
abundance: .
v_gene: TRBV2
j_gene: TRBJ2-7
CDR3nt: TGTGCCAGCAGTGGAGATGCGGGGGAGCAGTACTTC
CDR3aa: CASSGDAGEQYF

d_gene: .
abundance: .
v_gene: TRBV7-2
j_gene: TRBJ2-1
CDR3nt: TGTGCCAGCAGCTTAGACGCAGGACTCTACAATGAGCAGTTCTTC
CDR3aa: CASSLDAGLYNEQFF

d_gene: TRBD1
abundance: .
v_gene: TRBV6-5
j_gene: TRBJ2-7
CDR3nt: TGTGCCAGCAGTCGGGACAGGGTGTTCGAGCAGTACTTC
CDR3aa: CASSRDRVFEQYF

d_gene: TRBD1
abundance: .
v_gene: TRBV9
j_gene: TRBJ1-2
CDR3nt: TGTGCCAGCAGCGAGAGTGGGACAGGGTTTTATGGCTACACCTTC
CDR3aa: CASSESGTGFYGYTF

d_gene: TRBD1
abundance: .
v_gene: TRBV7-9
j_gene: TRBJ1-1
CDR3nt: TGTGCCAGCAGCTTACTAACAGGGGCGATGTCTAACACTGAAGCTTTCTTT
CDR3aa: CASSLLTGAMSNTEAFF

d_gene: .
abundance: .
v_gene: TRBV10-3
j_gene: TRBJ1-1
CDR3nt: TGTGCCATCAGTGGGGGGGCTCAGGGCACTGAAGCTTTCTTT
CDR3aa: CAISGGAQGTEAFF

d_gene: .
abundance: .
v_gene: TRBV10-2
j_gene: TRBJ1-1
CDR3nt: TGCGCCAGCAGTGCGGGGTCTACCACTGAAGCTTTCTTT
CDR3aa: CASSAGSTTEAFF

d_gene: TRBD1
abundance: few
v_gene: TRBV7-3
j_gene: TRBJ1-2
CDR3nt: TGTGCCAGCAGTAGGAGACAGGGTGAAGGCTACACCTTC
CDR3aa: CASSRRQGEGYTF

d_gene: .
abundance: .
v_gene: TRBV7-3
j_gene: TRBJ2-1
CDR3nt: TGTGCCAGCAGCTTATCTGGCGGGGGCCAATACAATGAGCAGTTCTTC
CDR3aa: CASSLSGGGQYNEQFF

d_gene: TRBD2
abundance: .
v_gene: TRBV5-4
j_gene: TRBJ2-7
CDR3nt: TGTGCCAGCAGCTTGGGCGCGGGGGTAATTTACTTC
CDR3aa: CASSLGAGVIYF

d_gene: TRBD1
abundance: .
v_gene: TRBV5-1
j_gene: TRBJ2-3
CDR3nt: TGCGCCAGCAGCCCGGGGACAGGTAGCACAGATACGCAGTATTTT
CDR3aa: CASSPGTGSTDTQYF

d_gene: .
abundance: .
v_gene: TRBV19
j_gene: TRBJ2-5
CDR3nt: TGTGCCAGTAGTACTCGAGGACCAGCTAACTATCAAGAGACCCAGTACTTC
CDR3aa: CASSTRGPANYQETQYF

d_gene: TRBD1
abundance: .
v_gene: TRBV7-2
j_gene: TRBJ2-7
CDR3nt: TGTGCCAGCAGCGGTCGGGACAGGGGCCGTTACGAGCAGTACTTC
CDR3aa: CASSGRDRGRYEQYF

d_gene: .
abundance: .
v_gene: TRBV30
j_gene: TRBJ1-6
CDR3nt: TGTGCCTGGAGGAGAAGGACCAACTATAATTCACCCCTCCACTTT
CDR3aa: CAWRRRTNYNSPLHF

d_gene: .
abundance: .
v_gene: TRBV28
j_gene: TRBJ1-5
CDR3nt: TGTGCCAGCAGTGACAGAGGCAATCAGCCCCAGCATTTT
CDR3aa: CASSDRGNQPQHF

d_gene: .
abundance: .
v_gene: TRBV6-5
j_gene: TRBJ1-6
CDR3nt: TGTGCCAGCATGGGAACGGCGGGCTCACCCTTCCACTTT
CDR3aa: CASMGTAGSPFHF

d_gene: .
abundance: .
v_gene: TRBV19
j_gene: TRBJ1-5
CDR3nt: TGTGCCAGTAGTATAGGGTCCCGTAACAATCAGCCCCAGCATTTT
CDR3aa: CASSIGSRNNQPQHF

d_gene: .
abundance: once
v_gene: TRBV6-1
j_gene: TRBJ1-2
CDR3nt: TGTGCCAGCAGTGACCTGGGGAGGTTAGGCTACACCTTC
CDR3aa: CASSDLGRLGYTF

d_gene: .
abundance: .
v_gene: TRBV28
j_gene: TRBJ2-2
CDR3nt: TGTGCCAGCAGTTTGAACACCGGGGAGCTGTTTTTT
CDR3aa: CASSLNTGELFF

d_gene: .
abundance: few
v_gene: TRBV5-1
j_gene: TRBJ1-4
CDR3nt: TGCGCCAGCAGCTCGGTGGGAAGTAAGAATGAAAAACTGTTTTTT
CDR3aa: CASSSVGSKNEKLFF

d_gene: TRBD2
abundance: .
v_gene: TRBV9
j_gene: TRBJ2-3
CDR3nt: TGTGCCAGCAGCGTAGAGGGCGGGGGGGGCACAGATACGCAGTATTTT
CDR3aa: CASSVEGGGGTDTQYF

d_gene: TRBD1
abundance: .
v_gene: TRBV5-1
j_gene: TRBJ1-1
CDR3nt: TGCGCCAGCAGCTTCTCAGGGGGGAACACTGAAGCTTTCTTT
CDR3aa: CASSFSGGNTEAFF

d_gene: .
abundance: .
v_gene: TRBV7-3
j_gene: TRBJ1-6
CDR3nt: TGTGCCAGCAGTATGGACAGATCGCATTCACCCCTCCACTTT
CDR3aa: CASSMDRSHSPLHF

d_gene: TRBD1
abundance: .
v_gene: TRBV15
j_gene: TRBJ2-1
CDR3nt: TGTGCCACCAGCAGGCGGACAGGGAATGAGCAGTTCTTC
CDR3aa: CATSRRTGNEQFF

d_gene: .
abundance: .
v_gene: TRBV18
j_gene: TRBJ1-3
CDR3nt: TGTGCCAGCTCACCACCAGGCTCTGGAAACACCATATATTTT
CDR3aa: CASSPPGSGNTIYF

d_gene: .
abundance: .
v_gene: TRBV27
j_gene: TRBJ1-6
CDR3nt: TGTGCCAGCAGTTTAACACAGAATAATTCACCCCTCCACTTT
CDR3aa: CASSLTQNNSPLHF

d_gene: .
abundance: .
v_gene: TRBV6-2/TRBV6-3
j_gene: TRBJ2-1
CDR3nt: TGTGCCAGCAGTTACGGCGGTGAGCAGTTCTTC
CDR3aa: CASSYGGEQFF

d_gene: .
abundance: .
v_gene: TRBV4-1
j_gene: TRBJ2-5
CDR3nt: TGCGCCAGCAGCCTCTCCGGGGTCCAAGAGACCCAGTACTTC
CDR3aa: CASSLSGVQETQYF

d_gene: .
abundance: .
v_gene: TRBV7-9
j_gene: TRBJ1-1
CDR3nt: TGTGCCAGCACACCCCGGGGGTTAGGGGGGAACACTGAAGCTTTCTTT
CDR3aa: CASTPRGLGGNTEAFF

d_gene: .
abundance: .
v_gene: TRBV5-6
j_gene: TRBJ1-1
CDR3nt: TGTGCCAGCAGCAGAGTCGGGGTCACTGAAGCTTTCTTT
CDR3aa: CASSRVGVTEAFF

d_gene: TRBD2
abundance: .
v_gene: TRBV7-6
j_gene: TRBJ2-3
CDR3nt: TGTGCCAGCAGCTTACGGCGGGGGGGCGGGGATACGCAGTATTTT
CDR3aa: CASSLRRGGGDTQYF

d_gene: .
abundance: .
v_gene: TRBV30
j_gene: TRBJ1-3
CDR3nt: TGTGCCTGGAGTCCCGGGATTGGAAACACCATATATTTT
CDR3aa: CAWSPGIGNTIYF

d_gene: TRBD2
abundance: .
v_gene: TRBV7-2
j_gene: TRBJ2-7
CDR3nt: TGTGCCAGCAGCTTGGCGGGGACTAGCGGGGTTTTTTACGAGCAGTACTTC
CDR3aa: CASSLAGTSGVFYEQYF

d_gene: .
abundance: .
v_gene: TRBV6-5
j_gene: TRBJ2-7
CDR3nt: TGTGCCAGCAGCCTCAGTAGGGATGGCGAGCAGTACTTC
CDR3aa: CASSLSRDGEQYF

d_gene: .
abundance: .
v_gene: TRBV28
j_gene: TRBJ2-1
CDR3nt: TGTGCCAGCAGTCAATACAATGAGCAGTTCTTC
CDR3aa: CASSQYNEQFF

d_gene: .
abundance: .
v_gene: TRBV3-1/TRBV3-2
j_gene: TRBJ2-3
CDR3nt: TGTGCCAGCCGAGATAGGGGCGCGGCAGATACGCAGTATTTT
CDR3aa: CASRDRGAADTQYF

d_gene: .
abundance: .
v_gene: TRBV5-4
j_gene: TRBJ1-6
CDR3nt: TGTGCCAGCAGTCCCAGGGGAATGGATAATTCACCCCTCCACTTT
CDR3aa: CASSPRGMDNSPLHF

d_gene: .
abundance: .
v_gene: TRBV3-1/TRBV3-2
j_gene: TRBJ1-2
CDR3nt: TGTGCCAGCAGCTCCCGACTCTTTTTCGTCTATGGCTACACCTTC
CDR3aa: CASSSRLFFVYGYTF

d_gene: .
abundance: .
v_gene: TRBV5-6
j_gene: TRBJ2-7
CDR3nt: TGTGCCAGCAGCTGGACCGGCGAGCAGTACTTC
CDR3aa: CASSWTGEQYF

d_gene: .
abundance: once
v_gene: TRBV11-2
j_gene: TRBJ2-3
CDR3nt: TGTGCCAGCAGCTTAGATCGGGTGGGGGCAGATACGCAGTATTTT
CDR3aa: CASSLDRVGADTQYF

d_gene: TRBD2
abundance: few
v_gene: TRBV27
j_gene: TRBJ2-7
CDR3nt: TGTGCCAGCAGTTTAGAAGCGGGGGGGTTCCACGAGCAGTACTTC
CDR3aa: CASSLEAGGFHEQYF

d_gene: .
abundance: .
v_gene: TRBV2
j_gene: TRBJ2-3
CDR3nt: TGTGCCAGCCTCTGGCGGACTACGACCCGCACAGATACGCAGTATTTT
CDR3aa: CASLWRTTTRTDTQYF

d_gene: .
abundance: .
v_gene: TRBV14
j_gene: TRBJ1-5
CDR3nt: TGTGCCAGCAGCCAAGACAGGGTAGGGCCCCAGCATTTT
CDR3aa: CASSQDRVGPQHF

d_gene: .
abundance: .
v_gene: TRBV11-2
j_gene: TRBJ2-5
CDR3nt: TGTGCCAGCAGTCGTCTGGTAGGGTGGCAAGAGACCCAGTACTTC
CDR3aa: CASSRLVGWQETQYF